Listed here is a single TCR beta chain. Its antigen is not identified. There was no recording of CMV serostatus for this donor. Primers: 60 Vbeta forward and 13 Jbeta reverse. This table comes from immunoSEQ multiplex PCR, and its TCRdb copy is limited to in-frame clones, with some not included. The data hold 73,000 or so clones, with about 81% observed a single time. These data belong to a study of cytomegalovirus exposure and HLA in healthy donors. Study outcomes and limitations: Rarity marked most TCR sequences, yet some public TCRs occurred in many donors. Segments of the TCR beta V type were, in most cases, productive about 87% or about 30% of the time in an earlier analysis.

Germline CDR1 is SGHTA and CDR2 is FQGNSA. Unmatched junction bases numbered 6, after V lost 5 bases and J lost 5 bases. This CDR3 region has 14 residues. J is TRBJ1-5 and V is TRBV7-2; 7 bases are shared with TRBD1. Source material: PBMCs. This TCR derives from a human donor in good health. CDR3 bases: TGTGCCAGCAGCAAGCAAACAGGGGATCAGCCCCAGCATTTT. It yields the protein CASSKQTGDQPQHF.